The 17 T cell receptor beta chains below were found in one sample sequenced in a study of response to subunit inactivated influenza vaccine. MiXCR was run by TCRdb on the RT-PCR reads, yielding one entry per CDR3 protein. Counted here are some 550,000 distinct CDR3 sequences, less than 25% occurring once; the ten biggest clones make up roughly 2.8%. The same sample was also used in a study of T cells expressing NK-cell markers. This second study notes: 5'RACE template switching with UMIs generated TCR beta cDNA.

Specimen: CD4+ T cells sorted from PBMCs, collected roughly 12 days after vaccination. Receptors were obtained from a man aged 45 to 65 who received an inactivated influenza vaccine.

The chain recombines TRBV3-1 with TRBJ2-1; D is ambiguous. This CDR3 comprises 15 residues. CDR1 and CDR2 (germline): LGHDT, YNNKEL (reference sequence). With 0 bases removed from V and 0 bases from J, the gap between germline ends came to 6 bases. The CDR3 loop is CASSQDRYSYNEQFF. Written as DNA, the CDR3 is TGTGCCAGCAGCCAAGACAGGTACTCCTACAATGAGCAGTTCTTC.

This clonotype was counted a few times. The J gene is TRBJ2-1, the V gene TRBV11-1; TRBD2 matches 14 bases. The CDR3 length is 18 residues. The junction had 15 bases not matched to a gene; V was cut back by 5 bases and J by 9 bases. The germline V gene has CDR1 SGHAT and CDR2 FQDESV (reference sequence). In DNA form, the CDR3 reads TGTGCCAGCAGCCGCTGGTGGACCGGGACTAGCGGGAGTGGTGAGCAGTTCTTC. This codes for CASSRWWTGTSGSGEQFF.

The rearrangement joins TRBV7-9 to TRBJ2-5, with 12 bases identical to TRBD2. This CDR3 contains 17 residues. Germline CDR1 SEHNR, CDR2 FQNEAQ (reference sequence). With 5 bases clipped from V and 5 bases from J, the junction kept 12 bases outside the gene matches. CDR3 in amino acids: CASSLPTSGGERETQYF. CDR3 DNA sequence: TGTGCCAGCAGCCTCCCGACTAGCGGGGGAGAAAGGGAGACCCAGTACTTC.

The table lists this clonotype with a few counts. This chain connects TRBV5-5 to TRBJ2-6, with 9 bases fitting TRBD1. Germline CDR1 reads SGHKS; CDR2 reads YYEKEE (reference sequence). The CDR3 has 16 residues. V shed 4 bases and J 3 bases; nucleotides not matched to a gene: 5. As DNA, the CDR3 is TGTGCCAGCAGCGCGGGACAGGGAATTGGGGCCAACGTCCTGACTTTC. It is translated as CASSAGQGIGANVLTF.

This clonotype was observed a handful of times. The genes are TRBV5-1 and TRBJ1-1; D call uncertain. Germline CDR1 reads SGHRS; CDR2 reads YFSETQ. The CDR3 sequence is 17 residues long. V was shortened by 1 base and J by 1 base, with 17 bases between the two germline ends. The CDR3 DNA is TGCGCCAGCAGCTTGAGGCCCCAGAGCGGAGGGAACACTGAAGCTTTCTTT. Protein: CASSLRPQSGGNTEAFF.

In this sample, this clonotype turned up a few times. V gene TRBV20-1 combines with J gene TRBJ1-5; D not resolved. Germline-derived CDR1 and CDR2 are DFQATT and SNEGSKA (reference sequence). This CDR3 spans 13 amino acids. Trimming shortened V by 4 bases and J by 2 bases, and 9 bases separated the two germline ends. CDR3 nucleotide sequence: TGCAGTGCTACCGCCGGGGGCAATCAGCCCCAGCATTTT. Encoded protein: CSATAGGNQPQHF.

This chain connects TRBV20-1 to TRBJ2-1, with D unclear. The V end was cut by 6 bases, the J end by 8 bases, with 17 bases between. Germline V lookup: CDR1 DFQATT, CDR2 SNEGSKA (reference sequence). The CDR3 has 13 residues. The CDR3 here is CSAPVSPRHEQFF. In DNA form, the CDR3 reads TGCAGTGCCCCCGTTTCCCCCCGCCATGAGCAGTTCTTC.

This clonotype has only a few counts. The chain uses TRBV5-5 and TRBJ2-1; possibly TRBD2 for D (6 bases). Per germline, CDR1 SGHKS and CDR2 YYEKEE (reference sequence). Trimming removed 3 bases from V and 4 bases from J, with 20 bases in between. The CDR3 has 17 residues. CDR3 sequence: CASSSEEGQLSYNEQFF. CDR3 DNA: TGTGCCAGCAGCTCCGAGGAGGGGCAACTTTCTTACAATGAGCAGTTCTTC.

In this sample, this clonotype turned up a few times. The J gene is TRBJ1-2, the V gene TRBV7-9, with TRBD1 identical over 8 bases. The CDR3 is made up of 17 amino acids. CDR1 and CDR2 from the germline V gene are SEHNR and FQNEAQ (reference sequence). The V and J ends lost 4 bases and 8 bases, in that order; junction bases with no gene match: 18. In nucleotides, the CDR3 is TGTGCCAGCAGCTCACCGTCTTTGGACAGGGTTTCGATCGGCTACACCTTC. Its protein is CASSSPSLDRVSIGYTF.

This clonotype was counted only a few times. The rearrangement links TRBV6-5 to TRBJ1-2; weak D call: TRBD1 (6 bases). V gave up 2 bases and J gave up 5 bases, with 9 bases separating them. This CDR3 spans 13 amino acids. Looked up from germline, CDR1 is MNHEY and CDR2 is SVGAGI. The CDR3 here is CASSYQGRYGYTF. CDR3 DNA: TGTGCCAGCAGTTACCAGGGGCGATATGGCTACACCTTC.

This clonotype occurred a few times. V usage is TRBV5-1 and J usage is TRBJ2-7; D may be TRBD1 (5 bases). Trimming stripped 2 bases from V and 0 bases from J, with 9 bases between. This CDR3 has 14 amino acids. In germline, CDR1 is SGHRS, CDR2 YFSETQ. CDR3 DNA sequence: TGCGCCAGCAGCTTCGACAGCAGCTCCTACGAGCAGTACTTC. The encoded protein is CASSFDSSSYEQYF.

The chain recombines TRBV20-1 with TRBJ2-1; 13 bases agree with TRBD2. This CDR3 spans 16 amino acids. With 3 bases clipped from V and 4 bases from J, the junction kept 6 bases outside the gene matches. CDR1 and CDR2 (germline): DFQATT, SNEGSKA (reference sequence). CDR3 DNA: TGCAGTGCTAGCTCTCGGACTAGCGGGAGTTACAATGAGCAGTTCTTC. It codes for CSASSRTSGSYNEQFF.

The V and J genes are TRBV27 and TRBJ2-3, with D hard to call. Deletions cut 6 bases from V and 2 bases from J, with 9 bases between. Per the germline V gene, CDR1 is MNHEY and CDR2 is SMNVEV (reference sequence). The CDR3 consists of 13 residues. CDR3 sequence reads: CASRASDTDTQYF. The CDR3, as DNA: TGTGCCAGCAGGGCCTCGGACACAGATACGCAGTATTTT.

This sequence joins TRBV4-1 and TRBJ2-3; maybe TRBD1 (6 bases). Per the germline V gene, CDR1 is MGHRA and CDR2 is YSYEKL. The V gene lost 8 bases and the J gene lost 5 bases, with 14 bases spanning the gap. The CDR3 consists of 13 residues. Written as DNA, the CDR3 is TGCGCCAGCGGGACAAGGGACGTAGATACGCAGTATTTT. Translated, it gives CASGTRDVDTQYF.

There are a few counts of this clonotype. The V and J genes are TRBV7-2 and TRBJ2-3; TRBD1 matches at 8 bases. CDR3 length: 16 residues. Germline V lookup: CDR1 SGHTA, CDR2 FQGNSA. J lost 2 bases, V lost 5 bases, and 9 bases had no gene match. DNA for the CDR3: TGTGCCAGCAGCCCCCGGGGACAGGCTGCCACAGATACGCAGTATTTT. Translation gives CASSPRGQAATDTQYF.

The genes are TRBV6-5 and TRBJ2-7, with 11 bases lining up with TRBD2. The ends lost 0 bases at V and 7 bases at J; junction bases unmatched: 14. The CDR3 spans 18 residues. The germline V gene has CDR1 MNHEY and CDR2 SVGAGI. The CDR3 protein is CASSYSASMVAGGWEQYF. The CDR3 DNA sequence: TGTGCCAGCAGTTACTCAGCGTCCATGGTAGCGGGAGGGTGGGAGCAGTACTTC.

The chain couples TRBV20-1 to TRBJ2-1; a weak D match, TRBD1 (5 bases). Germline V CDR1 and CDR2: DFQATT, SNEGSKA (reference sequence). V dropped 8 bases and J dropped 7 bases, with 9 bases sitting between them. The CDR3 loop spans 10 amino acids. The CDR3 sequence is CSPPGNEQFF. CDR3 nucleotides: TGCAGTCCCCCAGGGAATGAGCAGTTCTTC.